This T cell receptor (beta chain) was obtained from a study of T cell clones after liver transplantation. Study details: Samples came from ITN030ST, which attempted immunosuppression withdrawal within 2 years of liver transplantation.

Some clones are missing from TCRdb's copy, which holds only in-frame ones; the method was immunoSEQ multiplex PCR. The data contain roughly 80,000 clones, 70% to 90% of them singletons. The CDR3 is 15 residues long. Germline V gene sequence: CDR1 SGDLS, CDR2 YYNGEE. Deletions cut 4 bases from V and 3 bases from J, with 14 bases between. The chain links TRBV9 to TRBJ2-1, with a tentative D call TRBD1 (6 bases). The sample here was CD4+ T cells from blood, taken at the 22-month timepoint. The sequence was obtained from a human patient who received a liver transplant. Some T cells may have originated in the graft donor. The CDR3, as DNA: TGTGCCAGCAGCCCGCCGGGACAAAACTACAATGAGCAGTTCTTC. Translating gives CASSPPGQNYNEQFF.